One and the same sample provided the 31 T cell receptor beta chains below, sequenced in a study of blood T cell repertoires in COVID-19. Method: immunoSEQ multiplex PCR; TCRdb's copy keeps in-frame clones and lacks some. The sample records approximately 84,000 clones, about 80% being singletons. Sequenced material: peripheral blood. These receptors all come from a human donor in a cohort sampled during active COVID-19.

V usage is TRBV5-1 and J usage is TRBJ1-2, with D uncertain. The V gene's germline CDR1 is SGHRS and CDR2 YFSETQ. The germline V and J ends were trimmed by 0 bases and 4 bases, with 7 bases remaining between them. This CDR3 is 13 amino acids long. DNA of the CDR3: TGCGCCAGCAGCTTGGAAGCTTTCTATGGCTACACCTTC. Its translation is CASSLEAFYGYTF.

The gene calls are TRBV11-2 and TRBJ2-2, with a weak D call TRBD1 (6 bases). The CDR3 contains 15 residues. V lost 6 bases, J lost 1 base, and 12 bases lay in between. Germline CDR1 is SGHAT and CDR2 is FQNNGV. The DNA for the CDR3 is TGTGCCAGCAGATTACAGGGTATGAACACCGGGGAGCTGTTTTTT. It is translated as CASRLQGMNTGELFF.

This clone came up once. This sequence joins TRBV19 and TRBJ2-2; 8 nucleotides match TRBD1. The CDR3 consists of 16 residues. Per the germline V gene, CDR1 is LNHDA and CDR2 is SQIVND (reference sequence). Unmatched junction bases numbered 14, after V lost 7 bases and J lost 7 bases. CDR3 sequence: CASNPWTGTRGGELFF. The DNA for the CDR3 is TGTGCCAGTAACCCTTGGACAGGGACGAGGGGCGGGGAGCTGTTTTTT.

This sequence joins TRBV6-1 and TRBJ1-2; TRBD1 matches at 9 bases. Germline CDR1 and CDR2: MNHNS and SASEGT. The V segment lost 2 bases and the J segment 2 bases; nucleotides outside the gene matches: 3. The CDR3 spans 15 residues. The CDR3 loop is CASSELGTGNYGYTF. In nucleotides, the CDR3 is TGTGCCAGCAGTGAATTAGGGACAGGGAACTATGGCTACACCTTC.

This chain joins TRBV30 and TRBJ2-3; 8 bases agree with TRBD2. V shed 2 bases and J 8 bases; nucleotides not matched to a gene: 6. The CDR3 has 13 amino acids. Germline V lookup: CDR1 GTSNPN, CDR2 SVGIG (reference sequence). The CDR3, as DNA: TGTGCCTGGAGTCCCGGGGGGGCGGGTACGCAGTATTTT. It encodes CAWSPGGAGTQYF.

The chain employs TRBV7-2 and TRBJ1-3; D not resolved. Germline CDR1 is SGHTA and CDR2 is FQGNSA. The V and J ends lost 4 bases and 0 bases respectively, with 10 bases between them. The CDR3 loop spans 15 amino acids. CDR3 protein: CASSSNFRSGNTIYF. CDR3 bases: TGTGCCAGCAGCTCTAACTTCCGCTCTGGAAACACCATATATTTT.

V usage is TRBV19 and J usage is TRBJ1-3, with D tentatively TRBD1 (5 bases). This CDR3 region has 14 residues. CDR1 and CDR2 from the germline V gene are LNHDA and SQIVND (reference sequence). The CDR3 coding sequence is TGTGCGAGCACAGAACAGGATTCAGGAAACACCATATATTTT. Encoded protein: CASTEQDSGNTIYF.

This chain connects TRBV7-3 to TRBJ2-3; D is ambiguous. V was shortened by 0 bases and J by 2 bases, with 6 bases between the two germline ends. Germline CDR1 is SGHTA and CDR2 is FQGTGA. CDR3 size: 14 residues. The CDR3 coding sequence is TGTGCCAGCAGCTTAACGGGCTTCACAGATACGCAGTATTTT. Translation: CASSLTGFTDTQYF.

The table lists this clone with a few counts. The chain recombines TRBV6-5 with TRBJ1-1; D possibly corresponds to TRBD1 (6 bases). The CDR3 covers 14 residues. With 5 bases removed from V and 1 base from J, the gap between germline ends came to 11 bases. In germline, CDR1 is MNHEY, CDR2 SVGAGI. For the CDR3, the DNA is TGTGCCAGCAGTCCCGGACAGACGAACACTGAAGCTTTCTTT. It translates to CASSPGQTNTEAFF.

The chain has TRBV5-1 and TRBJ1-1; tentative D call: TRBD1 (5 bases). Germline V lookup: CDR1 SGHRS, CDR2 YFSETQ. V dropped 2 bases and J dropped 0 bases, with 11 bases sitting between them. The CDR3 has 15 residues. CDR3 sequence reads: CASSLYTDMNTEAFF. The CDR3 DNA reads TGCGCCAGCAGCTTATATACGGACATGAACACTGAAGCTTTCTTT. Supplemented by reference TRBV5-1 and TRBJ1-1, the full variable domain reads KAGVTQTPRYLIKTRGQQVTLSCSPISGHRSVSWYQQTPGQGLQFLFEYFSETQRNKGNFPGRFSGRQFSNSRSEMNVSTLELGDSALYLCASSLYTDMNTEAFFGQGTRLTVV.

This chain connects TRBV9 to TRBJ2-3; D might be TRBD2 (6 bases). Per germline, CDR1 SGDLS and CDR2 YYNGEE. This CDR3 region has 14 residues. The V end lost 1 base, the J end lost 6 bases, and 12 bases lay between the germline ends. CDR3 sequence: CASSVHPAGDTQYF. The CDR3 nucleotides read TGTGCCAGCAGCGTACATCCCGCGGGGGATACGCAGTATTTT.

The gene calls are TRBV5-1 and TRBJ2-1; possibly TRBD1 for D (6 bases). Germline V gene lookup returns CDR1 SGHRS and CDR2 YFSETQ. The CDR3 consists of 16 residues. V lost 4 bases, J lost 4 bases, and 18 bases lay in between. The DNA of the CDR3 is TGCGCCAGCAGCGCCTGGACGTCCGACAGGTACAATGAGCAGTTCTTC. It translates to CASSAWTSDRYNEQFF.

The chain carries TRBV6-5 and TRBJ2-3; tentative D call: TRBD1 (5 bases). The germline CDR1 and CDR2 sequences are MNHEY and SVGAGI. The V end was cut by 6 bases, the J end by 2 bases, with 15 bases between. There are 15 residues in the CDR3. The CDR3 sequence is CASRDTQTYTDTQYF. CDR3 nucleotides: TGTGCCAGCAGGGACACCCAGACTTACACAGATACGCAGTATTTT.

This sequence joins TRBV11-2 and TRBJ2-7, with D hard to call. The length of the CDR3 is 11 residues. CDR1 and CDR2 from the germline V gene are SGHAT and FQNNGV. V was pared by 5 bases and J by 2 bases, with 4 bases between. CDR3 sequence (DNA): TGTGCCAGCAGCCGAGCCTACGAGCAGTACTTC. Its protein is CASSRAYEQYF.

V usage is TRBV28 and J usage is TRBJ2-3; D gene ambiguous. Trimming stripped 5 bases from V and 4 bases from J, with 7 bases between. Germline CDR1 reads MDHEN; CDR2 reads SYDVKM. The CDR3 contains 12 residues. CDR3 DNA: TGTGCCAGCAGTACCACACCAGATACGCAGTATTTT. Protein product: CASSTTPDTQYF.

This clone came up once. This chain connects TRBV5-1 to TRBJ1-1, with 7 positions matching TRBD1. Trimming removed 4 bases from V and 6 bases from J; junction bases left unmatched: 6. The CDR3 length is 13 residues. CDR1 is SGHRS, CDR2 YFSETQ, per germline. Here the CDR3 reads CASSPTGVSEAFF. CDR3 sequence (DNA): TGCGCCAGCAGCCCTACAGGGGTGTCTGAAGCTTTCTTT.

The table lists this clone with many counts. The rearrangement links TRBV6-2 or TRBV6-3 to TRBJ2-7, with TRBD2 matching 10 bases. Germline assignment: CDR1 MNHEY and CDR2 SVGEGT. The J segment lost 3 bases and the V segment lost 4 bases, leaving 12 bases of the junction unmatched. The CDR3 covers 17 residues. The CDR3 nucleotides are TGTGCCAGCAGTTTTCGGACTAGCGGCCAGAGGAACTACGAGCAGTACTTC. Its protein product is CASSFRTSGQRNYEQYF.

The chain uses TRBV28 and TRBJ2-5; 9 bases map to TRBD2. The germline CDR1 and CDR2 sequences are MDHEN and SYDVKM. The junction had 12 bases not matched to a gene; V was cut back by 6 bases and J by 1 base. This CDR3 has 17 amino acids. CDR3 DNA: TGTGCCAGCAGGGCGGGAGGGCGCCAAAACCTCCAAGAGACCCAGTACTTC. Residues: CASRAGGRQNLQETQYF. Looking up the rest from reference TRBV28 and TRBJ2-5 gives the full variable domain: DVKVTQSSRYLVKRTGEKVFLECVQDMDHENMFWYRQDPGLGLRLIYFSYDVKMKEKGDIPEGYSVSREKKERFSLILESASTNQTSMYLCASRAGGRQNLQETQYFGPGTRLLVL.

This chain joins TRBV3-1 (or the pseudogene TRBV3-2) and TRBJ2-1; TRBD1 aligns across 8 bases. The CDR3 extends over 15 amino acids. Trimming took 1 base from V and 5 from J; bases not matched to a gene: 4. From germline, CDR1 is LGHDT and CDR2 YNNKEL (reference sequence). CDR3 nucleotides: TGTGCCAGCAGCCAAGCCACAGGGGGAAACAATGAGCAGTTCTTC. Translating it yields CASSQATGGNNEQFF.

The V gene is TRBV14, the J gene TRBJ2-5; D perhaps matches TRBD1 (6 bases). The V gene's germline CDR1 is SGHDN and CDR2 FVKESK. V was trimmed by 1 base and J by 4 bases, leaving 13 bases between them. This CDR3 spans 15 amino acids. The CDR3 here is CASSQATGRTETQYF. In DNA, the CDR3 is TGTGCCAGCAGCCAAGCTACAGGGAGAACAGAGACCCAGTACTTC. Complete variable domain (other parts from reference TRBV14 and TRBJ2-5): EAGVTQFPSHSVIEKGQTVTLRCDPISGHDNLYWYRRVMGKEIKFLLHFVKESKQDESGMPNNRFLAERTGGTYSTLKVQPAELEDSGVYFCASSQATGRTETQYFGPGTRLLVL.

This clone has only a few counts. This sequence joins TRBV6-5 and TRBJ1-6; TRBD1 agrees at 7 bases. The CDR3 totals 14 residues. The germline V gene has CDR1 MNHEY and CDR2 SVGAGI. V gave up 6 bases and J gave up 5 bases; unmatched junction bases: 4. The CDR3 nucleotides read TGTGCCAGCAGAGGGACAGCAGATAATTCACCCCTCCACTTT. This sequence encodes CASRGTADNSPLHF.

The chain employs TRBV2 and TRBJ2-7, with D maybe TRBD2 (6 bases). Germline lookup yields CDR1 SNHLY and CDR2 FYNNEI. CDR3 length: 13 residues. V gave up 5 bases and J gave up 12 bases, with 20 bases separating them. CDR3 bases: TGTGCCAGCAGTCCTACCCTGACCCGAGCGGGGTACTTC. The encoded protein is CASSPTLTRAGYF.

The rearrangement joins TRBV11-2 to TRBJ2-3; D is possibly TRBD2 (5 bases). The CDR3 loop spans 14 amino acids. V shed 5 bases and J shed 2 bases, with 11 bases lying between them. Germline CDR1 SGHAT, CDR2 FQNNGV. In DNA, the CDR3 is TGTGCCAGCAGCCCGAGCGGTGTCACAGATACGCAGTATTTT. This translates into CASSPSGVTDTQYF.

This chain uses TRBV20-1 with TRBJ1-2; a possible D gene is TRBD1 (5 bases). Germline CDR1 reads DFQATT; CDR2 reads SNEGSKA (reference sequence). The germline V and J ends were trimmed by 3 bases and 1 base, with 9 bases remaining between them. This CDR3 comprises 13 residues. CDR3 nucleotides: TGCAGTGCTAGTTCGGGGGGTAACTATGGCTACACCTTC. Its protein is CSASSGGNYGYTF.

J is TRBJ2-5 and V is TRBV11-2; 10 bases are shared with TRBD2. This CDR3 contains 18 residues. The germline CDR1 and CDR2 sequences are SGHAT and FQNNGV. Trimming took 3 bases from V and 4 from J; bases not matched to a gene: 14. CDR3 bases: TGTGCCAGCAGCTTTTCAACTAGCGGGATGATTGTTCGAGAGACCCAGTACTTC. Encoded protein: CASSFSTSGMIVRETQYF.

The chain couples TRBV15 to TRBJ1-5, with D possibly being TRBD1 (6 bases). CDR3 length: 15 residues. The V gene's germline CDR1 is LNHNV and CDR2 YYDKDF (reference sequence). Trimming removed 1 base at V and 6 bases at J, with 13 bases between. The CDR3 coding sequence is TGTGCCACCAGCAGAGGCAGGGGTCGTCGTCAGCCCCAGCATTTT. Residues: CATSRGRGRRQPQHF.

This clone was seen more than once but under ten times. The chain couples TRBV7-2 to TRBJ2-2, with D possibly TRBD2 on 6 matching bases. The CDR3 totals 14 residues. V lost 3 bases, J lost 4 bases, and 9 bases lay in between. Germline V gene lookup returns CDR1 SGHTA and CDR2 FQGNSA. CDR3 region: CASSFSGTTGELFF. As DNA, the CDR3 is TGTGCCAGCAGCTTTAGCGGAACCACCGGGGAGCTGTTTTTT.

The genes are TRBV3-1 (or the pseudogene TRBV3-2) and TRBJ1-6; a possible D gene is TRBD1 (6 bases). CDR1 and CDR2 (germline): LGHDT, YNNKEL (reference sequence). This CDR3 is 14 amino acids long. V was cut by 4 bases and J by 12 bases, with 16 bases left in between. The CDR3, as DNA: TGTGCCAGCAGCCGGGGGGGCCTGGCGGGACCCCTCCACTTT. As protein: CASSRGGLAGPLHF.

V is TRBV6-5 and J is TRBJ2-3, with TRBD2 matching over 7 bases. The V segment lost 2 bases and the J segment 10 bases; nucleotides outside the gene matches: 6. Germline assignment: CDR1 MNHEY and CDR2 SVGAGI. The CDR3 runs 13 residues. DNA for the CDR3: TGTGCCAGCAGTTACCTCAAGCGGGACCCGCAGTATTTT. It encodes CASSYLKRDPQYF.

The CDR3 region is CASSQGPGSADEQFF. The CDR3 DNA reads as TGTGCCAGCAGCCAAGGGCCCGGGAGCGCGGATGAGCAGTTCTTC. The genes are TRBV4-2 and TRBJ2-1; tentatively, D is TRBD2 (6 bases). The CDR3 contains 15 residues. With 1 base removed from V and 8 bases from J, the gap between germline ends came to 15 bases. The germline CDR1 and CDR2 sequences are LGHNA and YNFKEQ.

The CDR3 loop reads CASSDGGAGQPQHF. CDR3 DNA sequence: TGTGCCAGCAGTGACGGGGGGGCTGGGCAGCCCCAGCATTTT. This chain links TRBV2 with TRBJ1-5; tentatively, D is TRBD1 (6 bases). CDR1 is SNHLY and CDR2 is FYNNEI in the germline V gene. With 3 bases removed from V and 7 bases from J, the gap between germline ends came to 13 bases. There are 14 residues in the CDR3.